This T cell receptor beta chain was recovered during a study of cytomegalovirus exposure and HLA in healthy donors. The CDR3 extends over 15 amino acids. Trimming took off 0 bases at V and 1 base at J, with 7 bases between the two ends. Germline CDR1 reads MNHEY; CDR2 reads SVGAGI. This clone was detected a few times. Both 60 Vbeta primers and 13 Jbeta primers went into the PCR. TCRdb keeps only in-frame clones here, not all; method: immunoSEQ multiplex PCR. The profile covers about 94,000 clones, with approximately 77% appearing a single time and 10% to 13% taken by the ten largest. Specimen: PBMCs. The sequence was obtained from a human donor in good health. The genes are TRBV6-5 and TRBJ1-3; D unclear. The CDR3 DNA reads TGTGCCAGCAGTTACTCGACGGGATCTGGAAACACCATATATTTT. Its protein product is CASSYSTGSGNTIYF.